Listed below are T cell receptor beta chains from one sample, sequenced in a study of vaccination and CD4 T cells after COVID-19. TCRdb independently ran MiXCR on the PCR reads; one entry per CDR3 protein. The table includes thousands of distinct CDR3 sequences, 41% detected once. These receptors' targets are unknown. Sequencing input: CD4+ T cells from blood, cultured in vitro. The source of these receptors is a human donor in good health. Both conserved end residues are part of each CDR3. A D gene is named only where the DNA matches it firmly. A row's size may be missing; if present it is once, few, many or a size class.

>-|TRBJ2-3|few|TRBV20-1
TGCAGTGCTAGACCGGGTGGGACAGATACGCAGTATTTT
CSARPGGTDTQYF
>-|TRBJ2-6|-|TRBV27
TGTGCCAGCAGTTTGGCCGGGGCTGGGGCCAACGTCCTGACTTTC
CASSLAGAGANVLTF
>-|TRBJ2-7|-|TRBV7-9
TGTGCCAGCAGCCCTTTAGGGTCCTACGAGCAGTACTTC
CASSPLGSYEQYF
>-|TRBJ1-1|few|TRBV7-5
-
CISVPETRHRGQRTEAFF
>TRBD2|TRBJ2-3|-|TRBV18
TGTGCCAGCTCTCCTTCTAGAGCGGGAGTATTAAGAGATACGCAGTATTTT
CASSPSRAGVLRDTQYF
>-|TRBJ2-7|-|TRBV11-2
TGTGCCAGCAGCAGGTATGGGAACGAGCAGTACTTC
CASSRYGNEQYF
>-|TRBJ2-1|-|TRBV7-2
TGTGCCAGCAGCTTAGAAAGGAATGAGCAGTTCTTC
CASSLERNEQFF
>TRBD1|TRBJ1-6|-|TRBV27
TGTGCCAGCAGTTTACGGACAGGGGCAAATTCACCCCTCCACTTT
CASSLRTGANSPLHF
>TRBD1|TRBJ1-5|few|TRBV28
TGTGCCAGCAGACCCTGGACAGGGGAGGGCAATCAGCCCCAGCATTTT
CASRPWTGEGNQPQHF
>-|TRBJ2-3|few|TRBV20-1
TGCAGTGCCTTCAAGGCCAGCGGGCGGACTTACACAGATACGCAGTATTTT
CSAFKASGRTYTDTQYF
>TRBD1|TRBJ1-3|-|TRBV7-8
TGTGCCAGCAGCACGGAGACAGGGAGACCTGGAAACACCATATATTTT
CASSTETGRPGNTIYF
>-|TRBJ1-1|-|TRBV6-1
TGTGCCAGCAACCCGCTCCGCATAACTGAAGCTTTCTTT
CASNPLRITEAFF
>TRBD2|TRBJ2-1|-|TRBV7-9
TGTGCCAGCAGCTTATCGGTCGGGCTTCTAGCGGGAGGAGGGAATGAGCAGTTCTTC
CASSLSVGLLAGGGNEQFF
>TRBD1|TRBJ2-7|-|TRBV7-9
TGTGCCAGCAGCTTAAGGCCGATCGGGACAGTCTACGAGCAGTACTTC
CASSLRPIGTVYEQYF
>-|TRBJ1-2|-|TRBV5-1
TGCGCCAGCAGCCGATCCGGGGGTAGTGAGGATGGCTACACCTTC
CASSRSGGSEDGYTF
>TRBD2|TRBJ2-1|-|TRBV28
TGTGCCAGCAGTTTGGGCGGGAGTGTCCTCTACAATGAGCAGTTCTTC
CASSLGGSVLYNEQFF
>TRBD1|TRBJ1-2|few|TRBV11-1
TGTGCCAGCAGCACGCGGACAGGCCCTTATGGCTACACCTTC
CASSTRTGPYGYTF
>TRBD1|TRBJ1-5|few|TRBV2
TGTGCCAGCAGGAGCCACAGGGGGCGAGGGAATCAGCCCCAGCATTTT
CASRSHRGRGNQPQHF
>TRBD1|TRBJ2-6|-|TRBV5-1
TGCGCCAGCAGCCCTACGGGACAGGCCTCTGGGGCCAACGTCCTGACTTTC
CASSPTGQASGANVLTF
>TRBD1|TRBJ1-1|-|TRBV7-2
TGTGCCAGCAGCGGACAGGGGGACACTGAAGCTTTCTTT
CASSGQGDTEAFF
>-|TRBJ2-7|few|TRBV15
TGTGCCACCAGCTTCCACCCAAGGTCCTACGAGCAGTACTTC
CATSFHPRSYEQYF
>-|TRBJ2-5|few|TRBV20-1
TGCAGTGCCCCGGGACTTCAAGAGACCCAGTACTTC
CSAPGLQETQYF
>TRBD1|TRBJ1-5|-|TRBV7-2
TGTACCAGCAGCCTACGTCCCGGGACAGGGTATAGCAATCAGCCCCAGCATTTT
CTSSLRPGTGYSNQPQHF
>-|TRBJ2-3|few|TRBV6-2/TRBV6-3
TGTGCCAGCAGTTACGGGGCTAGCTCGGCGATCACAGATACGCAGTATTTT
CASSYGASSAITDTQYF
>TRBD1|TRBJ1-4|-|TRBV20-1
TGCAGTGCTAGAAGACAGGGCTCTGAAAAACTGTTTTTT
CSARRQGSEKLFF
>-|TRBJ2-1|few|TRBV6-2/TRBV6-3
TGTGCCAGCAGTTACTCGACAGCCAACAATGAGCAGTTCTTC
CASSYSTANNEQFF
>TRBD1|TRBJ1-1|-|TRBV28
TGTGCCAGCCCACCGGCAGGGGGGAGTACTGAAGCTTTCTTT
CASPPAGGSTEAFF
>TRBD1|TRBJ2-3|few|TRBV20-1
TGCAGTGCGGCGGACAGGGGGTTCACAGATACGCAGTATTTT
CSAADRGFTDTQYF
>-|TRBJ2-1|few|TRBV6-2/TRBV6-3
TGTGCCAGCAGTTACTCCTCGCTAGCGCAGTTCTTC
CASSYSSLAQFF
>-|TRBJ2-7|-|TRBV27
TGTGCCAGCAGTTTAGTAGGGAGGCCCCTCTACGAGCAGTACTTC
CASSLVGRPLYEQYF
>TRBD2|TRBJ2-3|-|TRBV10-3
TGTGCCATCTCCAGGGACTACACAGATACGCAGTATTTT
CAISRDYTDTQYF
>TRBD2|TRBJ2-2|few|TRBV20-1
TGCAGTGCTCGGGGTGCGGGAGTCACCGGGGAGCTGTTTTTT
CSARGAGVTGELFF
>-|TRBJ1-5|few|TRBV28
TGTGCCAGCAGTTCTCCACAGGGTAGCAATCAGCCCCAGCATTTT
CASSSPQGSNQPQHF
>TRBD1|TRBJ1-6|-|TRBV20-1
TGCAGTGCTAGACGGGACAGGGATATGCCCCTCCACTTT
CSARRDRDMPLHF
>TRBD1|TRBJ1-5|-|TRBV20-1
TGCAGTGCTAGGGGAACAGGGGGGCAGCCCCAGCATTTT
CSARGTGGQPQHF
>TRBD2|TRBJ2-5|-|TRBV27
TGTGCCAGCAGTTCCCAGCGGGAGCCGAAGACCCAGTACTTC
CASSSQREPKTQYF
>-|TRBJ1-6|few|TRBV6-1
TGTGCCGGCGGGCCGCCCATCTCCTATAATTCACCCCTCCACTTT
CAGGPPISYNSPLHF
>-|TRBJ1-1|few|TRBV7-9
TGTGCCAGCAGCTTACAGGGGTCGAACACTGAAGCTTTCTTT
CASSLQGSNTEAFF
>-|TRBJ2-1|-|TRBV6-5
TGTGCCAGCAGTTACTCGTCACACAATGAGCAGTTCTTC
CASSYSSHNEQFF
>TRBD2|TRBJ2-1|-|TRBV7-8
TGTGCCAGCAGCTTAGATGCGGGACTAGCGGGAGGCGAATACAATGAGCAGTTCTTC
CASSLDAGLAGGEYNEQFF
>TRBD1|TRBJ1-1|-|TRBV7-2
TGTGCCAGCAGCTTAGGACAGGGTGAAGCTTTCTTT
CASSLGQGEAFF
>TRBD1|TRBJ1-3|few|TRBV15
TGTGCCACCAGCAGGACAGGGGACTCTGGAAACACCATATATTTT
CATSRTGDSGNTIYF
>-|TRBJ1-5|few|TRBV7-9
TGTGCCAGCAGCTCCGGACTGGACAATCAGCCCCAGCATTTT
CASSSGLDNQPQHF
>TRBD1|TRBJ2-3|-|TRBV19
TGTGCCAGTAGTCCTGGACAGGGCCCCACAGATACGCAGTATTTT
CASSPGQGPTDTQYF
>TRBD2|TRBJ2-1|-|TRBV24-1
TGTGCCACCAGTGATATCGCGGGAGCCTCCTACAATGAGCAGTTCTTC
CATSDIAGASYNEQFF